This T cell receptor (beta chain) derives from a study of T cell changes during pregnancy in multiple sclerosis. This clone was seen just once. The method was immunoSEQ multiplex PCR; TCRdb's version includes in-frame clones alone and lacks a portion of them. The sample lists some 80,000 clones, roughly 94% occurring once. The CDR3 consists of 14 residues. Germline-derived CDR1 and CDR2 are LNHDA and SQIVND (reference sequence). The V and J ends lost 5 bases and 5 bases, in that order; junction bases with no gene match: 8. This clonotype was obtained from a female donor with multiple sclerosis, enrolled in a pregnancy study. The genes are TRBV19 and TRBJ2-5, with TRBD1 identical over 7 bases. The material sequenced was peripheral blood, taken before pregnancy. This CDR3 is CASSPPGQRETQYF. The CDR3, as DNA: TGTGCCAGTAGTCCGCCGGGACAGAGGGAGACCCAGTACTTC.